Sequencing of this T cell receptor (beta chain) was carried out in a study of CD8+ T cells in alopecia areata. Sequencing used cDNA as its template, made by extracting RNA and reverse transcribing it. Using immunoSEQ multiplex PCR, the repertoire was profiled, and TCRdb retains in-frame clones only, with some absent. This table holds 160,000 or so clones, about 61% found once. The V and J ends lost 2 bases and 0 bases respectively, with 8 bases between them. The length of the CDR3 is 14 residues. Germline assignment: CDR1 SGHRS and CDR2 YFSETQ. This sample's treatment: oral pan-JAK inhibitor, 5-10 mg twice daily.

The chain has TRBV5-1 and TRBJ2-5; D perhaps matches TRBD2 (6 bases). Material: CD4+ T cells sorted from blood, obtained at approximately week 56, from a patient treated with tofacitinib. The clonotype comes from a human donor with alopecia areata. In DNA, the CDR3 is TGCGCCAGCAGCTTTGGGGGGAACCAAGAGACCCAGTACTTC. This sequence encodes CASSFGGNQETQYF.